This T cell receptor (beta chain) was retrieved from a study of multiple sclerosis patients with progressive multifocal leukoencephalopathy. TCRdb's copy holds only in-frame clones and misses some; the assay was immunoSEQ multiplex PCR. The sample consists of roughly 31,000 clones, around 89% of them appearing once. A word on this clone: Its antigen is not known.

Findings and limits, study-wide: Before and during natalizumab, the clones expanded at PML already existed.

The time point was: before natalizumab initiation. Before the first natalizumab infusion, T0 blood samples were taken. Sequenced input: PBMCs. The TCR was taken from a human donor with multiple sclerosis.

The CDR3 loop is CASSDASRGQGRTGELFF. DNA of the CDR3: TGTGCCAGCAGCGACGCATCCCGGGGACAGGGGCGTACCGGGGAGCTGTTTTTT. This chain uses TRBV7-9 with TRBJ2-2; 10 bases align to TRBD1. CDR1 is SEHNR, CDR2 FQNEAQ, per germline (reference sequence). CDR3 size: 18 residues. V was pared by 5 bases and J by 5 bases, with 14 bases of the junction left unmatched.